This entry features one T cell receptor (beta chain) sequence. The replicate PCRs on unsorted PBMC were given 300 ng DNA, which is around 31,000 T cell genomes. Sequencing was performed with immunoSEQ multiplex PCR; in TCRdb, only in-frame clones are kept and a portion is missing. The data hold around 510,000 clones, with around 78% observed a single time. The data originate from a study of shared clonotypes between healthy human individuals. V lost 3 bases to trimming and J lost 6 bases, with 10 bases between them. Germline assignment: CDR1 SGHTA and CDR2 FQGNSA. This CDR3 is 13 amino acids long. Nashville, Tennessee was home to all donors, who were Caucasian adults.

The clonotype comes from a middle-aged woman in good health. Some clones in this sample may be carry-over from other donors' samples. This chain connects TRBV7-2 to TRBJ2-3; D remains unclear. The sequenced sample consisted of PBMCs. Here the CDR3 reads CASSFTPSDTQYF. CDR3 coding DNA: TGTGCCAGCAGCTTTACCCCTTCGGATACGCAGTATTTT. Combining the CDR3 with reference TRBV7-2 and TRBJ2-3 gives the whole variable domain GAGVSQSPSNKVTEKGKDVELRCDPISGHTALYWYRQSLGQGLEFLIYFQGNSAPDKSGLPSDRFSAERTGGSVSTLTIQRTQQEDSAVYLCASSFTPSDTQYFGPGTRLTVL.